These T cell receptor beta chains were read from a single sample in a study of CD8 T cells in ankylosing spondylitis. TCRdb reanalysed the 5' RACE reads using MiXCR and keeps one entry per CDR3 protein. The sample contains hundreds of thousands of distinct CDR3 sequences, over 9.5% of which appear only once. Sequencing input: blood, either unsorted or a sorted T cell fraction (not recorded which). The origin of the receptors is a male donor with ankylosing spondylitis. Each CDR3 is given with its conserved first and last residue. The order of the fields is V gene, clone size, J gene, D gene, CDR3 DNA, CDR3 protein. The D gene is left open where the match is weak. Clone sizes are given selectively: once, few, many, or a class where the clone is expanded.

TRBV18	-	TRBJ1-2	TRBD1	TGTGCCAGCTCACCACCGGGACAGGGGCGACCTCCTAACTATGGCTACACCTTC	CASSPPGQGRPPNYGYTF
TRBV10-3	-	TRBJ1-5	TRBD1	TGTGCCATCAGTGAGTATGGACAGGGGAGTTATAGCAATCAGCCCCAGCATTTT	CAISEYGQGSYSNQPQHF
TRBV5-1	many	TRBJ2-7	TRBD1	TGCGCCAGCAGCTTGGGGACAGGGGTTCGCGAGCAGTACTTC	CASSLGTGVREQYF
TRBV7-2	-	TRBJ2-1	-	TGTGCCAGCAGCCGGAGTACCTTTAGGAGAGGCAATGAGCAGTTCTTC	CASSRSTFRRGNEQFF
TRBV12-3/TRBV12-4	many	TRBJ1-4	-	TGTGCCAGCAGTTCCCTGAGGGGGGGGACAACTAATGAAAAACTGTTTTTT	CASSSLRGGTTNEKLFF
TRBV29-1	few	TRBJ1-1	-	TGCAGCGTCCGGACGCCTAGAAACACTGAAGCTTTCTTT	CSVRTPRNTEAFF
TRBV10-3	-	TRBJ2-5	-	TGTGCCATCAGGGAGGCGGGGATCGAGACCCAGTACTTC	CAIREAGIETQYF
TRBV28	-	TRBJ2-7	-	TGTGCCAGCTGCGATCCCAACGAGCAGTACTTC	CASCDPNEQYF
TRBV15	many	TRBJ2-1	-	TGTGCCACCAGCAGAGGGGTCTACAATGAGCAGTTCTTC	CATSRGVYNEQFF
TRBV27	-	TRBJ2-3	TRBD1	TGTGCCAGCAGTGCAACAGAAACAGGGGTGGGGGCAGATACGCAGTATTTT	CASSATETGVGADTQYF
TRBV9	few	TRBJ2-7	-	TGTGCCAGCAGCGGAGAATTACCGGGACCTACCCGTGCCCAGTACTTC	CASSGELPGPTRAQYF
TRBV4-3	-	TRBJ2-1	TRBD2	TGCGCCAGCAGCCACCTAGCGGATCTCTCCTACAATGAGCAGTTCTTC	CASSHLADLSYNEQFF
TRBV15	many	TRBJ2-2	TRBD2	TGTGCCACCAGCAGAGATCCGGGACTATCAGCCGGGGAGCTGTTTTTT	CATSRDPGLSAGELFF
TRBV7-9	-	TRBJ2-1	TRBD2	TGTGCCAGCAGCTTAATCAGCGGGGGTTACAATGAGCAGTTCTTC	CASSLISGGYNEQFF
TRBV7-9	few	TRBJ2-1	TRBD2	TGTGCCAGCAGCACGGCCGGGACTAACAATGAGCAGTTCTTC	CASSTAGTNNEQFF
TRBV6-6	many	TRBJ2-3	-	TGTGCCAGCACCCGGAGCACAGATACGCAGTATTTT	CASTRSTDTQYF
TRBV15	few	TRBJ1-5	-	TGTGCCACCAGCCCCCGGGCCACTTCAGGAGGCAATCAGCCCCAGCATTTT	CATSPRATSGGNQPQHF
TRBV5-4	few	TRBJ2-1	-	TGTGCCAGCAGCCCTCTAACAGGGAGGAATGAGCAGTTCTTC	CASSPLTGRNEQFF
TRBV5-1	-	TRBJ2-1	TRBD2	TGCGCCAGCAGCAACCTAGCGGGAGGGATCGTATATGAGCAGTTCTTC	CASSNLAGGIVYEQFF
TRBV20-1	few	TRBJ1-5	-	TGCAGTGCTAGAGAGGGTACCAATCAGCCCCAGCATTTT	CSAREGTNQPQHF
TRBV5-1	few	TRBJ2-1	TRBD2	TGCGCCAGCAGCTTGTACGGGAGGGGTAATGAGCAGTTCTTC	CASSLYGRGNEQFF
TRBV7-2	-	TRBJ2-1	TRBD1	TGTGCCAGCAGTTACAGGGGGTTCTACAATGAGCAGTTCTTC	CASSYRGFYNEQFF
TRBV6-2/TRBV6-3	-	TRBJ1-5	TRBD1	TGTGCCAGCAGTTCGGGCGGGGCAGGGGGCCAGCCCCAGCATTTT	CASSSGGAGGQPQHF
TRBV5-6	few	TRBJ2-7	TRBD1	TGTGCCAGCAGCCCGGGACAGGGGGCTTTGACCTACGAGCAGTACTTC	CASSPGQGALTYEQYF
TRBV6-1	many	TRBJ1-1	-	TGTGCCAGCAGGGACGTCCGGGGGACTGAAGCTTTCTTT	CASRDVRGTEAFF
TRBV27	-	TRBJ2-2	-	TGTGCCAGCAGACCGGGGTCGCACACCGGGGAGCTGTTTTTT	CASRPGSHTGELFF
TRBV20-1	-	TRBJ1-5	-	TGCAGTGCTAGATTACAAGGGTATAGCAATCAGCCCCAGCATTTT	CSARLQGYSNQPQHF
TRBV9	many	TRBJ1-1	TRBD1	TGTGCCAGCAGCCCAGGACAGGGGCACACTGAAGCTTTCTTT	CASSPGQGHTEAFF
TRBV10-3	many	TRBJ2-2	-	TGTGCCATCAGTGAGTCCGACTCGAACACCGGGGAGCTGTTTTTT	CAISESDSNTGELFF
TRBV5-1	-	TRBJ2-1	TRBD1	TGCGCCAGCCTAGGGACAGCCTACAATGAGCAGTTCTTC	CASLGTAYNEQFF
TRBV20-1	few	TRBJ2-5	-	TGCAGTGCCCCGGTGTCCTTCCAAGAGACCCAGTACTTC	CSAPVSFQETQYF
TRBV18	few	TRBJ1-1	-	TGTGCCAGCTCACCAGGGAGCGGGAACACTGAAGCTTTCTTT	CASSPGSGNTEAFF
TRBV5-6	many	TRBJ2-4	TRBD1	TGTGCCAGCAGCCCCGCCGGGCAGGGGGCGACGAGGGGAAACATTCAGTACTTC	CASSPAGQGATRGNIQYF
TRBV6-5	-	TRBJ2-7	-	TGTGCCAGCAGCGACTCAACCGGGGAACGGCAGTACTTC	CASSDSTGERQYF
TRBV29-1	few	TRBJ2-1	TRBD2	TGCAGCGCCGATACGGGACTAGCGGGAGGTGAGCAGTTCTTC	CSADTGLAGGEQFF
TRBV11-2	-	TRBJ1-1	-	TGTGCCAGCAGCCCCTGGCAGTCTTACACTGAAGCTTTCTTT	CASSPWQSYTEAFF
TRBV20-1	few	TRBJ2-3	-	TGCAGTGTATGGAGCCTCGCAGATACGCAGTATTTT	CSVWSLADTQYF
TRBV28	few	TRBJ1-4	-	TGTGCCAGCAGTTTATGGAGTCTGAGTGTGGTAGAAAAACTGTTTTTT	CASSLWSLSVVEKLFF
TRBV28	-	TRBJ2-1	-	TGTGCCAGCAGTCGTGGACCGGACAATGAGCAGTTCTTC	CASSRGPDNEQFF
TRBV18	-	TRBJ2-3	TRBD2	TGTGCCAGCTCACCACTACCTAGCGGGAGCACAGATACGCAGTATTTT	CASSPLPSGSTDTQYF
TRBV12-3/TRBV12-4	many	TRBJ1-1	TRBD1	TGTGCCAGCAGGAGACAGGGGACGGACACTGAAGCTTTCTTT	CASRRQGTDTEAFF
TRBV29-1	many	TRBJ2-7	TRBD1	TGCAGCGTTGTCCGGGACAGGGACTACGAGCAGTACTTC	CSVVRDRDYEQYF
TRBV11-3	-	TRBJ1-1	-	TGTGCCAGCAGCTTGAACGCCTACACTGAAGCTTTCTTT	CASSLNAYTEAFF